This TCR beta chain originates from a study of T cells in localized non-small cell lung cancer. The germline V gene has CDR1 SGHVS and CDR2 FNYEAQ. The V end lost 0 bases, the J end lost 5 bases, and 17 bases lay between the germline ends. This CDR3 contains 16 residues. Profiling relied on immunoSEQ multiplex PCR, and the TCRdb table lists in-frame clones only, not all of them. The profile shows under 30,000 clones, nearly 90% of them singletons. This sequence originates from a woman aged 35-75 years with stage I lung adenocarcinoma. The chain uses TRBV7-6 and TRBJ2-7, with D tentatively TRBD1 (7 bases). Specimen: peripheral blood, collected before any cancer treatment. The CDR3 DNA is TGTGCCAGCAGCTTAGCACCCGGCGGCAGGGGGGACGAGCAGTACTTC. Translated, it gives CASSLAPGGRGDEQYF. Full variable domain (remainder filled in from reference TRBV7-6 and TRBJ2-7): GAGVSQSPRYKVTKRGQDVALRCDPISGHVSLYWYRQALGQGPEFLTYFNYEAQQDKSGLPNDRFSAERPEGSISTLTIQRTEQRDSAMYRCASSLAPGGRGDEQYFGPGTRLTVT.